The text below deals with one T cell receptor (beta chain). This clonotype was counted ten times or more. Its specific antigen is unknown. No base-level quality is on record; no much larger clone is a single base apart. Amplification of TCR beta CDR3 regions was carried out from RNA transcripts. A first-round RT-PCR of the TCR CDR3 used the HTBI primer set with the Qiagen OneStep RT-PCR kit. A second multiplex PCR round built the libraries, followed by size selection and purification. The libraries were sequenced on an Illumina HiSeq2000 using paired-end 100 bp reads. As for the authors' bioinformatics: Raw data were processed with SOAPnuke, discarding reads with adapters, uncalled bases, mean Phred below 15, or no exact constant-primer or identifier match. High-quality paired reads were merged with COPE v1.2.5, and unique nucleotide sequences were defined as clonotypes. Clonotypes were aligned to IMGT TRBV, TRBD and TRBJ reference segments using MiTCR v1.1. The analysis was restricted to V-J combinations with a frequency above 0.0001, which together covered over 99% of the repertoires. The TCS score was defined as F50 (clonal expansion) divided by E x V (chaos), with BLOSUM62-based TCRdist calculated between CDR3 peptides within each V-J. Welch's t-statistics and random forest reduced some 510 V-J features to 13, which were used in a naive Bayes classifier (R e1071). The public sequencing data were trimmed at Q25 with fastp and processed into clonotypes with MiXCR by TCRdb, which kept only in-frame beta chains. Records with the same CDR3 protein are collapsed into one entry carrying the most frequent genes and DNA. TCRdb's processing, not the authors' own work, is the source of the V and J calls. Here the sample has over 650,000 distinct CDR3 sequences; 16% occur a single time. The ten largest clones capture approximately 8.4% of the sample.

Graves' hyperthyroidism was defined as stable when no progression to ophthalmopathy occurred over 18 months of follow-up. Hyperthyroidism patients were newly diagnosed, had a disease duration of under 2 months, and were aged 18 to 65 years. The study excluded patients with uncontrolled infections, other autoimmune diseases, pregnancy or lactation. Diagnoses relied on clinical symptoms, serum thyroxine and TRAb, thyroid ultrasound and orbital computed tomography. PBMCs were isolated from roughly 10 ml of fresh peripheral blood by Ficoll-Paque density gradient centrifugation. Trizol reagent was used to extract total RNA, and RNA quality was then checked on an Agilent 2100 Bioanalyzer. Trimming leaves V shorter by 5 bases and J shorter by 0 bases, with the junction holding 4 bases beyond the gene matches. The germline V gene encodes CDR1 SGHTA and CDR2 FQGNSA. Its CDR3 holds 15 amino acids, cysteine through phenylalanine. The only DNA kept is the CDR3, 45 bases in frame from the first base.

This sample is drawn from a study of T cells in Graves' hyperthyroidism and ophthalmopathy (dated by TCRdb to between 2018 and 2021). Study-wide context: Peripheral blood was collected at initial diagnosis, before any treatment. For training and testing, the approximately 97 patients in the discovery cohort were randomly divided in a 7:3 ratio. Prospective prediction of ophthalmopathy was tested in an independent validation cohort consisting of roughly 19 hyperthyroidism patients and 15 or so patients who later progressed to ophthalmopathy. According to the paper, TCR Vbeta CDR3 sequencing was carried out on some 140 peripheral blood samples, which came from some 41 ophthalmopathy, around 75 hyperthyroidism and around 17 progressor patients. After sampling, hyperthyroidism patients received methimazole starting at 30 mg daily, and ophthalmopathy patients received high-dose intravenous methylprednisolone. Thyroid tissue and blood T-cell repertoires from six Graves' hyperthyroidism patients were also compared in the study. TCR V-J signatures able to tell the groups apart were searched for in a discovery cohort of 100 or so patients, of whom more than 40 had Graves' ophthalmopathy and about 55 had stable Graves' hyperthyroidism. General conclusions and limits of the study: A model built on a 13 V-J signature distinguished ophthalmopathy from stable hyperthyroidism, reaching over 85% sensitivity and 81% to 83% specificity in cross-validation and 80%/75% in testing. During validation, the model predicted progression to ophthalmopathy a median of roughly six months ahead of onset, with around 71% sensitivity and 72.22% specificity. Most expanded thyroid clonotypes (frequency above 0.001) were also detected in blood, a finding suggesting that blood repertoires may reflect thyroid immune responses. Sample size was not statistically predetermined, and blinding of investigators to group allocation was not performed.

The specimen sequenced was blood. This receptor was taken from a man aged 18-30 years with Graves' hyperthyroidism. The chain is encoded by TRBV7-2 joined to TRBJ2-1; TRBD1 aligns with 7 central bases. The DNA sequence is given as TGTGCCAGCAGCCGGCGGACAGGCTCCTACAATGAGCAGTTCTTC. The encoded protein is CASSRRTGSYNEQFF.